These 29 T cell receptor beta chains originate from one sample sequenced in a study of vaccination effects on CD4 cells after COVID-19 (dated by TCRdb to the early 2020s). Receptors were amplified or captured by the immunoSEQ multiplex PCR assay. What TCRdb holds here is the immuneACCESS table cut down to in-frame rearrangements. Part of the clones is not present; checked against another copy, under half of the missing clones reflect an unresolved V gene, and the others are unexplained. The sample table contains approximately 65,000 clones; only one count was recorded for around 70% of them. The ten largest clones add up to approximately 1.5% of the sample. The ViraFEST assay stimulated PBMC with viral peptide pools and then used TCR sequencing to identify antigen-specific CD4+ T cell clonotypes by expansion. After 10 to 11 days of culture, CD4+ T cells were isolated with the EasySep CD4+ T cell isolation kit. Two doses of either the BNT162b2 or the mRNA-1273 mRNA SARS-CoV-2 vaccine were administered to participants.

The antigens for these receptors are not known. Sample: CD4+ T cells from PBMCs cultured with HCoV-229E spike peptides, taken after COVID-19 vaccination. This specimen's cell subset or site label, interpreted: HCoV-229E spike overlapping peptide pool stimulation. These receptors all come from a human donor who received a COVID-19 vaccine.

CDR3 nucleotides: TGTGCCAGCAGCGTAGGGTCTAGGGGAGCTTTCTTT. Its translation: CASSVGSRGAFF. The chain has TRBV3-1 (or the pseudogene TRBV3-2) and TRBJ1-1, with D perhaps matching TRBD1 (5 bases). V was cut by 5 bases and J by 10 bases, with 14 bases left in between. This CDR3 is 12 amino acids long. Looked up from germline, CDR1 is LGHDT and CDR2 is YNNKEL (reference sequence).

The chain employs TRBV27 and TRBJ2-2, with unresolved D. Germline V gene data show CDR1 as MNHEY and CDR2 as SMNVEV (reference sequence). This CDR3 region has 13 residues. Deletions cut 6 bases from V and 3 bases from J, with 8 bases between. The CDR3 sequence: CASSQEYTGELFF. The CDR3 nucleotides read TGTGCCAGCAGCCAGGAATACACCGGGGAGCTGTTTTTT.

The V and J genes are TRBV7-9 and TRBJ2-7; no clear D. Trimming left V 0 bases short and J 6 bases short, with 6 bases between. Germline V gene lookup returns CDR1 SEHNR and CDR2 FQNEAQ (reference sequence). This CDR3 comprises 12 residues. The CDR3 reads CASSLAGGEQYV. CDR3 in DNA: TGTGCCAGCAGCTTAGCTGGCGGCGAGCAGTACGTC.

V gene TRBV9 combines with J gene TRBJ2-2; unclear D gene. The CDR3 has 14 residues. Germline assignment: CDR1 SGDLS and CDR2 YYNGEE. Trimming stripped 1 base from V and 0 bases from J, with 4 bases between. In DNA form, the CDR3 reads TGTGCCAGCAGCGTATTTCCGAACACCGGGGAGCTGTTTTTT. Protein product: CASSVFPNTGELFF.

As for this clone: Other DNA variants within this sample encode the same CDR3. The J gene is TRBJ2-5, the V gene TRBV28; 13 bases align to TRBD2. Germline values: CDR1 MDHEN, CDR2 SYDVKM. The CDR3 runs 15 residues. Trimming removed 3 bases from V and 2 bases from J; junction bases left unmatched: 0. For the CDR3, the DNA is TGTGCCAGCAGTTTGACTAGCGGGGGGCAAGAGACCCAGTACTTC. Translation gives CASSLTSGGQETQYF.

This clone was picked up one time. The rearrangement joins TRBV3-1 (or the pseudogene TRBV3-2) to TRBJ1-3; D remains ambiguous. The V and J ends lost 5 bases and 4 bases respectively, with 6 bases between them. Germline V gives CDR1 LGHDT, CDR2 YNNKEL (reference sequence). This CDR3 contains 12 residues. The CDR3 nucleotides read TGTGCCAGCAGCTCACTAGGAAACACCATATATTTT. Translating gives CASSSLGNTIYF.

The chain carries TRBV5-1 and TRBJ2-1; no clear D gene. Germline assignment: CDR1 SGHRS and CDR2 YFSETQ. The germline V and J ends were trimmed by 4 bases and 0 bases, with 11 bases remaining between them. This CDR3 comprises 15 residues. CDR3 residues: CASSLDTASYNEQFF. In DNA, the CDR3 is TGCGCCAGCAGCCTAGACACCGCCTCCTACAATGAGCAGTTCTTC.

This chain joins TRBV29-1 and TRBJ2-6, with a possible D match to TRBD1 (6 bases). Germline CDR1 SQVTM, CDR2 ANQGSEA. This CDR3 has 19 amino acids. V lost 5 bases to trimming and J lost 0 bases, with 23 bases between them. The CDR3 region is CSVTQTDRYLDSGANVLTF. The CDR3 DNA is TGCAGCGTTACCCAAACCGACAGGTACCTAGACTCTGGGGCCAACGTCCTGACTTTC.

The CDR3: CASSGGRGQPQHF. DNA of the CDR3: TGTGCCAGCTCGGGGGGGCGCGGACAGCCCCAGCATTTT. The chain has TRBV18 and TRBJ1-5; tentative D call: TRBD1 (6 bases). The CDR3 is 13 residues long. Trimming removed 6 bases from V and 7 bases from J, with 13 bases in between. Looked up from germline, CDR1 is KGHSH and CDR2 is LQKENI.

A word on this clone: This CDR3 is also generated by other DNA sequences in the sample. This sequence joins TRBV2 and TRBJ2-7; D is unresolved. The CDR3 totals 11 residues. The V end was cut by 1 base, the J end by 7 bases, with 5 bases between. Germline CDR1 is SNHLY and CDR2 is FYNNEI. CDR3 loop: CASSEVGEQYV. Written as DNA, the CDR3 is TGTGCCAGCAGTGAAGTTGGGGAGCAGTACGTC.

J is TRBJ1-2 and V is TRBV7-2; D possibly corresponds to TRBD1 (5 bases). The germline V gene has CDR1 SGHTA and CDR2 FQGNSA. The CDR3 length is 18 residues. V lost 2 bases and J 4 bases, leaving 23 bases between the germline ends. In DNA, the CDR3 is TGTGCCAGCAGCTTACCCCAGGGACCCACTCTTACCCTCTATGGCTACACCTTC. It translates to CASSLPQGPTLTLYGYTF.

The J gene is TRBJ2-5, the V gene TRBV2; 10 nucleotides match TRBD2. The V and J ends lost 3 bases and 7 bases, in that order; junction bases with no gene match: 11. The CDR3 is 16 amino acids. Germline CDR1 SNHLY, CDR2 FYNNEI. CDR3 protein: CASSEGLAGVRGTQYF. The CDR3 region has the DNA TGTGCCAGCAGTGAGGGGCTAGCGGGGGTTAGGGGGACCCAGTACTTC. Full variable domain (missing parts from reference TRBV2 and TRBJ2-5): EPEVTQTPSHQVTQMGQEVILRCVPISNHLYFYWYRQILGQKVEFLVSFYNNEISEKSEIFDDQFSVERPDGSNFTLKIRSTKLEDSAMYFCASSEGLAGVRGTQYFGPGTRLLVL.

This sequence joins TRBV30 and TRBJ2-5; no definite D call. Deletions cut 2 bases from V and 3 bases from J, with 13 bases between. Looked up from germline, CDR1 is GTSNPN and CDR2 is SVGIG (reference sequence). The CDR3 is 14 amino acids. In nucleotides, the CDR3 is TGTGCCTGGAGTAGAGTGGATCCTAAAGAGACCCAGTACTTC. Amino acids: CAWSRVDPKETQYF.

V and J are TRBV19 and TRBJ2-1, with TRBD1 identical over 7 bases. The trim removed 4 bases at V and 3 bases at J, leaving 6 bases unmatched. This CDR3 spans 15 amino acids. CDR1 is LNHDA and CDR2 is SQIVND in the germline V gene (reference sequence). This CDR3 is CASSTGQKDYNEQFF. DNA for the CDR3: TGTGCCAGTAGTACGGGACAGAAAGACTACAATGAGCAGTTCTTC. Drawing the rest from reference TRBV19 and TRBJ2-1, the complete variable domain is DGGITQSPKYLFRKEGQNVTLSCEQNLNHDAMYWYRQDPGQGLRLIYYSQIVNDFQKGDIAEGYSVSREKKESFPLTVTSAQKNPTAFYLCASSTGQKDYNEQFFGPGTRLTVL.

The V and J genes are TRBV5-8 and TRBJ1-4, with D unclear. This CDR3 region has 14 residues. Germline V gives CDR1 SGHTS, CDR2 YDEGEE. Trimming pared 1 base from V and 7 bases from J, leaving 11 bases between. The CDR3 DNA follows: TGTGCCAGCAGCTTGCAATTAGGAAGTGAAAAACTGTTTTTT. This codes for CASSLQLGSEKLFF.

A few counts support this clone. The rearrangement uses TRBV19 and TRBJ2-7; the match to TRBD1 covers 9 bases. CDR3 length equals 13 residues. The V gene's germline CDR1 is LNHDA and CDR2 SQIVND (reference sequence). Unmatched junction bases numbered 4, after V lost 3 bases and J lost 7 bases. CDR3 coding DNA: TGTGCCAGTAGTATTGAACAGGGGGCTGAGCAGTACGTC. Its protein is CASSIEQGAEQYV.

The CDR3 sequence: CASSLGLHSYEQYV. CDR3 in DNA: TGTGCCAGCAGCTTGGGACTGCACTCCTACGAGCAGTACGTC. The J gene is TRBJ2-7, the V gene TRBV7-2, with D possibly matching TRBD2 (6 bases). V was shortened by 3 bases and J by 0 bases, with 9 bases between the two germline ends. Germline V lookup: CDR1 SGHTA, CDR2 FQGNSA. The CDR3 spans 14 residues.

V gene TRBV6-5 combines with J gene TRBJ1-5, with D unclear. The CDR3 is made up of 15 amino acids. Trimming pared 0 bases from V and 6 bases from J, leaving 12 bases between. Germline CDR1 is MNHEY and CDR2 is SVGAGI. The CDR3 DNA sequence: TGTGCCAGCAGTTACTCCATCAGGTCTCGTCAGCCCCAGCATTTT. The encoded protein is CASSYSIRSRQPQHF.

This clone was seen a single time. The J gene is TRBJ2-2, the V gene TRBV7-3; D possibly uses TRBD1 or TRBD2 (5 bases each). The CDR3 runs to 14 residues. Germline V gene sequence: CDR1 SGHTA, CDR2 FQGTGA. Trimming stripped 3 bases from V and 6 bases from J, with 11 bases between. CDR3 DNA: TGTGCCAGCAGCTTTATGGGGGTTGCCGGGGAGCTGTTTTTT. Its translation: CASSFMGVAGELFF.

The chain is built from TRBV9 and TRBJ2-5, with D possibly being TRBD1 (6 bases). CDR1 and CDR2 (germline): SGDLS, YYNGEE. The CDR3 runs to 14 residues. The V end lost 0 bases, the J end lost 5 bases, and 11 bases lay between the germline ends. CDR3 residues: CASSVGSRGETQYF. CDR3 DNA sequence: TGTGCCAGCAGCGTAGGAAGCAGGGGTGAGACCCAGTACTTC. Looking up the rest from reference TRBV9 and TRBJ2-5 gives the full variable domain: DSGVTQTPKHLITATGQRVTLRCSPRSGDLSVYWYQQSLDQGLQFLIQYYNGEERAKGNILERFSAQQFPDLHSELNLSSLELGDSALYFCASSVGSRGETQYFGPGTRLLVL.

V is TRBV5-1 and J is TRBJ2-3; D is undetermined. The CDR3 loop spans 16 amino acids. Trimming took 0 bases from V and 4 from J, leaving 15 bases between them. Per the germline V gene, CDR1 is SGHRS and CDR2 is YFSETQ. The CDR3 sequence: CASSLAIASRSDTQYF. The CDR3 bases are TGCGCCAGCAGCTTGGCTATCGCCAGTAGGTCAGATACGCAGTATTTT.

The CDR3 DNA is TGTGCCAGCAGCTTAGATTACAGGACTGAGAACACTGAAGCTTTCTTT. Protein: CASSLDYRTENTEAFF. This chain connects TRBV11-2 to TRBJ1-1; D possibly corresponds to TRBD1 (5 bases). The CDR3 extends over 16 amino acids. Germline V gives CDR1 SGHAT, CDR2 FQNNGV. V was trimmed by 0 bases and J by 1 base, leaving 12 bases between them.

This chain uses TRBV5-1 with TRBJ1-1, with 7 bases aligning to TRBD1. The germline V gene encodes CDR1 SGHRS and CDR2 YFSETQ. The V gene end was trimmed by 7 bases and the J gene end by 1 base; junction bases not matched to a gene: 7. The CDR3 loop spans 14 amino acids. The CDR3 here is CASGGGGSNTEAFF. DNA of the CDR3: TGCGCCAGCGGAGGGGGCGGCTCGAACACTGAAGCTTTCTTT.

This chain links TRBV6-6 with TRBJ1-1; D remains ambiguous. From germline, CDR1 is MNHNY and CDR2 SVGAGI (reference sequence). This CDR3 contains 12 residues. V lost 4 bases and J 2 bases, leaving 5 bases between the germline ends. CDR3 loop: CASSLINTEAFF. In DNA, the CDR3 is TGTGCCAGCAGTTTGATTAACACTGAAGCTTTCTTT.

This clone came up a few times. The chain uses TRBV5-5 and TRBJ1-2; TRBD1 matches at 11 bases. CDR1 is SGHKS, CDR2 YYEKEE, per germline (reference sequence). This CDR3 contains 15 residues. V trimming: 3 bases; J trimming: 4 bases; junction bases outside the gene matches: 5. The CDR3 sequence is CASSSGTGGLYGYTF. As DNA, the CDR3 is TGTGCCAGCAGCTCGGGGACAGGGGGACTCTATGGCTACACCTTC.

In its sample, this clone was seen a few times. The genes are TRBV2 and TRBJ1-1; D is undetermined. V was clipped by 6 bases and J by 1 base, with 12 bases between them. Germline loops: CDR1 SNHLY, CDR2 FYNNEI. This CDR3 is built from 14 residues. CDR3 region: CASRREGQNTEAFF. Here the CDR3 DNA reads TGTGCCAGCAGGAGGGAGGGTCAGAACACTGAAGCTTTCTTT.

CDR3 protein: CATRREGTGTDTQYF. Here the CDR3 DNA reads TGTGCCACCCGGAGGGAGGGGACGGGCACAGATACGCAGTATTTT. The rearrangement uses TRBV2 and TRBJ2-3, with 7 nucleotides matching TRBD2. The CDR3 contains 15 residues. The ends lost 10 bases at V and 1 base at J; junction bases unmatched: 11. The germline V gene has CDR1 SNHLY and CDR2 FYNNEI.

The chain links TRBV6-6 to TRBJ2-7; TRBD1 might be the D (7 bases). This CDR3 is built from 15 residues. Trimming took off 5 bases at V and 0 bases at J, with 14 bases between the two ends. Germline values: CDR1 MNHNY, CDR2 SVGAGI (reference sequence). The CDR3 nucleotides read TGTGCCAGCAGTCCGCAGGGGGGCTACTCCTACGAGCAGTACGTC. Amino acids: CASSPQGGYSYEQYV.

The chain employs TRBV19 and TRBJ1-4; 8 bases agree with TRBD1. The J segment lost 4 bases and the V segment lost 9 bases, leaving 4 bases of the junction unmatched. Germline CDR1 LNHDA, CDR2 SQIVND (reference sequence). The CDR3 is 13 residues long. CDR3 amino acids: CASRTGSNEKLFF. The CDR3, as DNA: TGTGCCAGCAGGACAGGGAGTAATGAAAAACTGTTTTTT.